The 27 T cell receptor beta chains reported below all come from one sample, sequenced in a study of cytomegalovirus exposure and HLA in healthy donors. Sequenced by immunoSEQ multiplex PCR; TCRdb stores in-frame clones only, minus some. The table lists fewer than 150,000 clones, 88% of them singletons. The specimen sequenced was PBMCs. These receptor sequences come from a woman aged 18-30 years in good health and CMV-seropositive.

The rearrangement joins TRBV4-1 to TRBJ2-7, with a possible D match to TRBD2 (6 bases). The V and J ends lost 3 bases and 3 bases respectively, with 15 bases between them. CDR3 size: 15 residues. The germline CDR1 and CDR2 sequences are MGHRA and YSYEKL. The CDR3 DNA sequence: TGCGCCAGCAGCCACCTTGGGGACGGGGGCTACGAGCAGTACTTC. Translated, it gives CASSHLGDGGYEQYF.

The V gene is TRBV5-1, the J gene TRBJ2-2; D call uncertain. The germline CDR1 and CDR2 sequences are SGHRS and YFSETQ. The CDR3 extends over 16 amino acids. Trimming pared 6 bases from V and 0 bases from J, leaving 15 bases between. CDR3 sequence: CASNSNSGANTGELFF. CDR3 sequence (DNA): TGCGCCAGCAACTCTAACTCAGGCGCGAACACCGGGGAGCTGTTTTTT.

V and J are TRBV27 and TRBJ2-1; 7 bases fit TRBD2. Germline lookup yields CDR1 MNHEY and CDR2 SMNVEV (reference sequence). Trimming at V came to 8 bases and at J to 7 bases, leaving 14 bases not matched to a gene. This CDR3 is 15 amino acids long. For the CDR3, the DNA is TGTGCCAGCGGCCTATCTCGGGAGGTTGATAATGAGCAGTTCTTC. This codes for CASGLSREVDNEQFF.

V gene TRBV4-3 combines with J gene TRBJ1-5; 7 bases line up with TRBD1. V shed 4 bases and J 4 bases; nucleotides not matched to a gene: 16. CDR3 length: 18 amino acids. CDR1 LGHNA and CDR2 YSLEER come from the germline V gene. CDR3 protein: CASSPQRASGTVNQPQHF. In DNA form, the CDR3 reads TGCGCCAGCAGCCCTCAAAGGGCATCTGGGACAGTTAATCAGCCCCAGCATTTT.

The chain couples TRBV7-9 to TRBJ2-5; TRBD2 might be the D (5 bases). Germline lookup yields CDR1 SEHNR and CDR2 FQNEAQ (reference sequence). The V and J ends lost 3 bases and 4 bases respectively, with 15 bases between them. The CDR3 spans 15 residues. CDR3 sequence reads: CASSFQRTATETQYF. The DNA for the CDR3 is TGTGCCAGCAGCTTCCAACGGACTGCGACAGAGACCCAGTACTTC.

The genes are TRBV13 and TRBJ2-7; the D gene is possibly TRBD2 (5 bases). This CDR3 contains 18 residues. CDR1 PRHDT and CDR2 FYEKMQ come from the germline V gene (reference sequence). The ends were cut back, 5 bases at V and 3 bases at J, with 26 bases in the middle. CDR3 residues: CASSQTVRSGLHLYEQYF. The CDR3 coding sequence is TGTGCCAGCAGCCAAACAGTACGATCAGGACTTCACCTCTACGAGCAGTACTTC.

This chain uses TRBV4-1 with TRBJ2-1; 10 bases fit TRBD2. The CDR3 consists of 15 residues. J gave up 5 bases and V 4 bases, and 5 bases lay outside the gene matches. Germline lookup yields CDR1 MGHRA and CDR2 YSYEKL. This CDR3 is CASSLLAGVNNEQFF. The CDR3 DNA is TGCGCCAGCAGCCTCCTAGCGGGAGTCAACAATGAGCAGTTCTTC.

The rearrangement joins TRBV19 to TRBJ1-5; 8 positions match TRBD1. Germline CDR1 reads LNHDA; CDR2 reads SQIVND (reference sequence). This CDR3 is 18 amino acids long. V was clipped by 4 bases and J by 4 bases; unmatched bases: 15. The CDR3 reads CASSTNPRGQGWNQPQHF. CDR3 DNA sequence: TGTGCCAGTAGTACGAATCCGAGAGGACAGGGTTGGAATCAGCCCCAGCATTTT.

This clone has only one observation. The CDR3 nucleotides read TGCGCCAGCAATTACGGGGAACAGGGCACTGAAGCTTTCTTT. Its translation: CASNYGEQGTEAFF. This chain connects TRBV5-1 to TRBJ1-1, with D possibly TRBD1 on 6 matching bases. The CDR3 sequence is 14 residues long. Between the trimmed V and J ends, which lost 6 bases and 4 bases, there was a span of 16 bases. Germline CDR1 SGHRS, CDR2 YFSETQ.

This clone was observed a handful of times. The chain couples TRBV19 to TRBJ1-2; 8 nucleotides line up with TRBD1. The CDR3 sequence is 12 residues long. From germline, CDR1 is LNHDA and CDR2 SQIVND (reference sequence). V lost 8 bases to trimming and J lost 6 bases; unmatched junction nucleotides: 5. The CDR3 sequence is CASGQGYDGYTF. The CDR3, as DNA: TGTGCCAGTGGACAGGGATACGATGGCTACACCTTC.

The V call is TRBV2, the J call TRBJ1-1; TRBD1 might be the D (6 bases). CDR1 and CDR2 (germline): SNHLY, FYNNEI. V gave up 6 bases and J gave up 10 bases, with 21 bases separating them. The CDR3 is 14 residues long. Written as DNA, the CDR3 is TGTGCCAGCAGCACCACCACAGGGCCGGGGGGAGCTTTCTTT. It yields the protein CASSTTTGPGGAFF. Filled out from reference TRBV2 and TRBJ1-1, the complete variable domain reads EPEVTQTPSHQVTQMGQEVILRCVPISNHLYFYWYRQILGQKVEFLVSFYNNEISEKSEIFDDQFSVERPDGSNFTLKIRSTKLEDSAMYFCASSTTTGPGGAFFGQGTRLTVV.

This clone was detected ten times or more. The same CDR3 also results from other DNA sequences found in this sample. The chain joins TRBV19 to TRBJ1-1; D might be TRBD1 (5 bases). The germline V and J ends were trimmed by 7 bases and 0 bases, with 15 bases remaining between them. CDR1 and CDR2 (germline): LNHDA, SQIVND (reference sequence). The CDR3 totals 15 residues. The CDR3 DNA follows: TGTGCCAGTACCGACGGGGGAACCATGAACACTGAAGCTTTCTTT. Translation: CASTDGGTMNTEAFF. Together with reference TRBV19 and TRBJ1-1, the CDR3 gives the full variable domain: DGGITQSPKYLFRKEGQNVTLSCEQNLNHDAMYWYRQDPGQGLRLIYYSQIVNDFQKGDIAEGYSVSREKKESFPLTVTSAQKNPTAFYLCASTDGGTMNTEAFFGQGTRLTVV.

The table lists this clone with a count of one. The chain combines TRBV5-6 with TRBJ1-2, with 8 bases aligning to TRBD1. J lost 7 bases, V lost 2 bases, and 4 bases had no gene match. The CDR3 runs to 13 residues. The V gene's germline CDR1 is SGHDT and CDR2 YYEEEE. CDR3 sequence reads: CASSFQGASGYTF. The CDR3 nucleotides read TGTGCCAGCAGCTTTCAGGGGGCCAGTGGCTACACCTTC. Together with reference TRBV5-6 and TRBJ1-2, the CDR3 gives the full variable domain: DAGVTQSPTHLIKTRGQQVTLRCSPKSGHDTVSWYQQALGQGPQFIFQYYEEEERQRGNFPDRFSGHQFPNYSSELNVNALLLGDSALYLCASSFQGASGYTFGSGTRLTVV.

The genes are TRBV18 and TRBJ2-1; 12 nucleotides match TRBD2. Per the germline V gene, CDR1 is KGHSH and CDR2 is LQKENI. This CDR3 has 16 residues. V gave up 0 bases and J gave up 8 bases; unmatched junction bases: 5. DNA of the CDR3: TGTGCCAGCTCACCACCGCGACTAGCGGGAGTTCATGAGCAGTTCTTC. Translated: CASSPPRLAGVHEQFF.

The genes are TRBV28 and TRBJ2-3, with a weak D call TRBD2 (5 bases). The germline gives CDR1 MDHEN, CDR2 SYDVKM. Trimming cost V 6 bases and J 14 bases, with 18 bases left between them. The CDR3 consists of 12 residues. CDR3 sequence (DNA): TGTGCCAGCAGCCTAAGCGGCTCGGATCCGTATTTT. It codes for CASSLSGSDPYF.

The J gene is TRBJ1-1, the V gene TRBV19; D is uncertain. Germline V gives CDR1 LNHDA, CDR2 SQIVND (reference sequence). V dropped 6 bases and J dropped 0 bases, with 17 bases sitting between them. This CDR3 spans 16 amino acids. CDR3 in DNA: TGTGCCAGTAGCGGACGGGAGGGAAGGATGAACACTGAAGCTTTCTTT. Protein sequence: CASSGREGRMNTEAFF.

The chain is built from TRBV4-1 and TRBJ1-5, with D possibly matching TRBD1 (5 bases). With 0 bases removed from V and 4 bases from J, the gap between germline ends came to 13 bases. CDR1 is MGHRA, CDR2 YSYEKL, per germline. The CDR3 contains 16 residues. The CDR3 sequence is CASSQEGTDINQPQHF. CDR3 DNA sequence: TGCGCCAGCAGCCAAGAAGGCACGGACATTAATCAGCCCCAGCATTTT.

The chain uses TRBV28 and TRBJ2-2; D not resolved. CDR1 MDHEN and CDR2 SYDVKM come from the germline V gene. The CDR3 length is 16 residues. V was cut by 11 bases and J by 0 bases, with 19 bases left in between. In DNA form, the CDR3 reads TGTGCCTCCCTAAGGCGGCGGTACGCGAACACCGGGGAGCTGTTTTTT. Amino acids: CASLRRRYANTGELFF.

V and J are TRBV18 and TRBJ2-7, with D tentatively TRBD2 (5 bases). This CDR3 comprises 13 residues. V shed 0 bases and J shed 5 bases, with 8 bases lying between them. Germline CDR1 and CDR2: KGHSH and LQKENI. As DNA, the CDR3 is TGTGCCAGCTCACCACCTCCCGGGGACGAGCAGTACTTC. Its translation: CASSPPPGDEQYF.

This clone was detected a few times. The V gene is TRBV5-1, the J gene TRBJ2-7; 10 bases match TRBD1. V lost 7 bases and J lost 2; bases outside the gene matches: 9. The CDR3 runs 15 residues. Germline V CDR1 and CDR2: SGHRS, YFSETQ. The CDR3 sequence is CASQILGTGAYEQYF. The DNA of the CDR3 is TGCGCCAGCCAGATCCTGGGGACAGGGGCCTACGAGCAGTACTTC. Full variable domain (rest looked up from reference TRBV5-1 and TRBJ2-7): KAGVTQTPRYLIKTRGQQVTLSCSPISGHRSVSWYQQTPGQGLQFLFEYFSETQRNKGNFPGRFSGRQFSNSRSEMNVSTLELGDSALYLCASQILGTGAYEQYFGPGTRLTVT.

The chain uses TRBV6-6 and TRBJ2-4; 11 positions agree with TRBD1. Germline CDR1 MNHNY, CDR2 SVGAGI (reference sequence). V was clipped by 4 bases and J by 1 base; unmatched bases: 3. CDR3 length: 16 amino acids. The CDR3 DNA is TGTGCCAGCAGTTCGGGACAGGGGGTTGCCAAAAACATTCAGTACTTC. Translated: CASSSGQGVAKNIQYF.

The rearrangement links TRBV28 to TRBJ2-2, with 12 bases lining up with TRBD1. The CDR3 is 16 residues long. Unmatched junction bases numbered 9, after V lost 6 bases and J lost 7 bases. The V gene's germline CDR1 is MDHEN and CDR2 SYDVKM. The CDR3 nucleotides are TGTGCCAGCAGCATCCGGGACAGGGGGCCCGGCGGGGAGCTGTTTTTT. It is translated as CASSIRDRGPGGELFF.

The chain is built from TRBV2 and TRBJ2-1, with 10 nucleotides matching TRBD2. CDR1 SNHLY and CDR2 FYNNEI come from the germline V gene. The V segment lost 3 bases and the J segment 11 bases; nucleotides outside the gene matches: 4. The CDR3 length is 13 residues. CDR3 nucleotide sequence: TGTGCCAGCAGTGATCTAGCGGGAGCTCAGCAGTTCTTC. Protein sequence: CASSDLAGAQQFF.

The chain carries TRBV5-1 and TRBJ2-1; weak D call: TRBD2 (5 bases). The CDR3 sequence is 13 residues long. Germline loops: CDR1 SGHRS, CDR2 YFSETQ. Trimming stripped 2 bases from V and 7 bases from J, with 10 bases between. CDR3 region: CASSFRERNEQFF. CDR3 nucleotides: TGCGCCAGCAGCTTTAGAGAGCGGAATGAGCAGTTCTTC.

V and J are TRBV7-9 and TRBJ2-1, with 8 bases aligning to TRBD1. This CDR3 contains 15 residues. From germline, CDR1 is SEHNR and CDR2 FQNEAQ (reference sequence). The ends lost 5 bases at V and 5 bases at J; junction bases unmatched: 8. CDR3 amino acids: CASSPGQGVHNEQFF. The CDR3 DNA follows: TGTGCCAGCAGCCCAGGACAGGGTGTCCACAATGAGCAGTTCTTC.

The genes are TRBV27 and TRBJ2-2; 7 nucleotides align to TRBD2. J lost 4 bases, V lost 1 base, and 6 bases had no gene match. Germline CDR1 and CDR2: MNHEY and SMNVEV (reference sequence). The CDR3 runs 16 residues. This CDR3 is CASSLWVGGGTGELFF. CDR3 DNA: TGTGCCAGCAGTTTATGGGTGGGCGGGGGCACCGGGGAGCTGTTTTTT.

The gene calls are TRBV5-1 and TRBJ1-2; 12 bases match TRBD1. Trimming cost V 6 bases and J 7 bases; bases outside gene matches: 7. The length of the CDR3 is 14 residues. CDR1 and CDR2 (germline): SGHRS, YFSETQ. This CDR3 is CASNTGQGARGYTF. CDR3 bases: TGCGCCAGCAACACGGGACAGGGGGCGCGTGGCTACACCTTC.